The T cell receptor beta chain described here comes from a study of vaccination and CD4 T cells after COVID-19. There are 13 residues in the CDR3. Trimming shortened V by 5 bases and J by 5 bases, and 12 bases separated the two germline ends. In germline, CDR1 is SGHTA, CDR2 FQGNSA. On this clonotype itself: Antigen specificity is unknown.

The Oncomine TCR Beta short-read assay was applied to DNA of cultured CD4+ T cells. Genomic DNA was drawn out of CD4+ T cells grown in culture. Each CDR3 protein is one row after TCRdb ran MiXCR on the PCR reads. The sample shows about 15,000 distinct CDR3 sequences, 58% of them seen only once. Stated treatment: roughly 10-day PBMC culture with coronavirus spike peptide pools or control peptides (ViraFEST assay). The sample comprised CD4+ T cells from blood, cultured in vitro. V is TRBV7-2 and J is TRBJ2-5; D perhaps matches TRBD1 (6 bases). This sequence was found in a human donor who had recovered from COVID-19. DNA for the CDR3: TGTGCCAGCAGCGGGGGCCTCGACGAGACCCAGTACTTC. Translating it yields CASSGGLDETQYF.